This TCR beta chain was sequenced in a study of identical twins. TCRdb independently ran MiXCR on the 5' RACE reads; one entry per CDR3 protein. The sample has more than 650,000 distinct CDR3 sequences; around 6% are singletons. The table lists this clonotype with many counts. The specimen was naive T cells sorted from blood. The sequence came from a young man in good health.

Here the CDR3 DNA reads TGTGCCAGCAGTCCAGCTGTCCAGCAGTTCTTC. Translation: CASSPAVQQFF. The gene calls are TRBV7-2 and TRBJ2-1; D is undetermined. The germline CDR1 and CDR2 sequences are SGHTA and FQGNSA. The CDR3 spans 11 residues. V was pared by 6 bases and J by 11 bases, with 11 bases between.